The rows below give T cell receptor beta chains drawn from one sample of a study of beta chain features in type 1 diabetes. TCRdb keeps only in-frame clones here, not all; method: immunoSEQ multiplex PCR. The table shows roughly 400,000 clones, with around 16% occurring only once. The sample consisted of naive CD4+ T cells from blood. The receptor set was obtained from a woman aged 18-29 years in good health. Both conserved end residues are part of each CDR3. D genes are given only for firm matches. Expanded clones are given a class, and other clones once, few, many or no size at all.

CDR3 DNA	CDR3 protein	V gene	J gene	D gene	clone size
TGTGCCAGCGTCGAACAGGGGGTAACATATGGCTACACCTTC	CASVEQGVTYGYTF	TRBV2	TRBJ1-2	TRBD1	-
TGTGCCAGCAGCATCGCCCAGGGGCCGCTCTATGGCTACACCTTC	CASSIAQGPLYGYTF	TRBV7-9	TRBJ1-2	-	-
TGTGCCAGCAGCCCAAGGGACAGGGGGCGAGAGACCCAGTACTTC	CASSPRDRGRETQYF	TRBV7-3	TRBJ2-5	TRBD1	-
TGTGCCAGCAGCTACGGACACCACTACGAGCAGTACTTC	CASSYGHHYEQYF	TRBV13	TRBJ2-7	-	-
TGTGCCTCTTCGGGCAGGGCGAACACTGAAGCTTTCTTT	CASSGRANTEAFF	TRBV30	TRBJ1-1	-	few
TGTGCTAGTGGGCTCGCGGTGGGCACCGGGGAGCTGTTTTTT	CASGLAVGTGELFF	TRBV12-5	TRBJ2-2	-	-
TGTGCCAGCACCCCCTCCGGGACTTACGAGCAGTACTTC	CASTPSGTYEQYF	TRBV7-9	TRBJ2-7	-	-
TGTGCCAGCAGCCCTTCGTATGTTGTGGATACGCAGTATTTT	CASSPSYVVDTQYF	TRBV7-2	TRBJ2-3	-	-
TGTGCCATCAGAAGGGGGGGTGACACAGATACGCAGTATTTT	CAIRRGGDTDTQYF	TRBV10-3	TRBJ2-3	-	few
TGTGCCAGCTCACCGAACAGGAAAGAGACCCAGTACTTC	CASSPNRKETQYF	TRBV18	TRBJ2-5	-	-
TGTGCCAGCAGTTTAGACAGAAGCTATGGCTACACCTTC	CASSLDRSYGYTF	TRBV27	TRBJ1-2	-	few
TGTGCCATCAGTGGTTCCGGGTCCTACGAGCAGTACTTC	CAISGSGSYEQYF	TRBV10-3	TRBJ2-7	-	-
TGTGCCAGTGGGGGGACGAGCAATCAGCCCCAGCATTTT	CASGGTSNQPQHF	TRBV6-1	TRBJ1-5	-	-
TGTGCCAGCAGTGTTGGGCTAGCGGGAGGAGCAGATACGCAGTATTTT	CASSVGLAGGADTQYF	TRBV2	TRBJ2-3	TRBD2	-
TGTGCCAGCAGGGCGGGAAGCACAGATACGCAGTATTTT	CASRAGSTDTQYF	TRBV2	TRBJ2-3	-	-